This T cell receptor beta chain is from a study of T cells in Graves' hyperthyroidism and ophthalmopathy. Study summary: Peripheral blood was acquired at first diagnosis, ahead of any therapy whatsoever. General study results and limits: Most thyroid-expanded clonotypes above 0.001 were also found in blood.

Exclusion criteria comprised uncontrolled infection, other autoimmune disease, pregnancy or lactation. From germline, CDR1 is MNHNS and CDR2 SASEGT. V was pared by 3 bases and J by 0 bases, with 12 bases between. The CDR3 runs to 17 residues. Amplification yielded TCR beta CDR3 regions, with RNA transcripts as the source. TCR CDR3 regions were first amplified by RT-PCR with HTBI primers. MiXCR, run by TCRdb on the multiplex PCR reads, gives a single entry per CDR3 protein. Of under 800,000 distinct CDR3 sequences in the sample, 14% were seen once. For this clonotype: Its antigen is unidentified.

Specimen: blood. The rearrangement joins TRBV6-1 to TRBJ2-6; D is unresolved. The TCR comes from a woman aged 18-29 years with Graves' hyperthyroidism. The CDR3 protein is CASSETALGSGANVLTF. CDR3 DNA: TGTGCCAGCAGTGAGACGGCCCTAGGCTCTGGGGCCAACGTCCTGACTTTC.